This T cell receptor (beta chain) comes out of a study of blood T cell repertoires in COVID-19. In its sample, this clone was seen once. The ends lost 4 bases at V and 1 base at J; junction bases unmatched: 2. The CDR3 covers 14 residues. Per the germline V gene, CDR1 is SGHRS and CDR2 is YFSETQ. Clones were read by immunoSEQ multiplex PCR, and TCRdb kept only the in-frame ones, dropping some. The sample shows about 47,000 clones, about 83% of them seen only once. V usage is TRBV5-1 and J usage is TRBJ1-3; 7 nucleotides align to TRBD1. The sequencing sample was made of peripheral blood. The receptor was derived from a man aged 50 to 60 with acute or convalescent COVID-19. The CDR3 sequence is CASSGGQSGNTIYF. The CDR3 bases are TGCGCCAGCAGCGGGGGACAGTCTGGAAACACCATATATTTT.